The source of this TCR beta chain is a study of T cells after yellow fever vaccination. Findings of the study overall: Detected again after the booster were most primary-vaccination clones, at nearly 97% CD4 and 88% CD8.

The V gene's germline CDR1 is MNHNS and CDR2 SASEGT. J lost 6 bases, V lost 5 bases, and 12 bases had no gene match. The CDR3 sequence is 15 residues long. This clonotype turned up a few times. Its antigen remains unknown. One entry per CDR3 protein results from TCRdb running MiXCR on the 5' RACE reads. The sample comprises some 320,000 distinct CDR3 sequences, around 10% of which are singletons, and about 3.5% rests with the top ten. The rearrangement joins TRBV6-1 to TRBJ1-1; 7 bases match TRBD1. This TCR derives from a man between 18 and 29 years old who received the YFV17D yellow fever vaccine. The input for sequencing was CD4+ T cells sorted from PBMCs, taken 45 days after the yellow fever booster vaccination. The CDR3 sequence is CASSRDRGVGAEAFF. For the CDR3, the DNA is TGTGCCAGCAGTAGGGACAGAGGAGTCGGGGCTGAAGCTTTCTTT.